The clone carrying this T cell receptor beta chain qualifies as medium-sized (0.01 to 0.1%). Its target is not known. This specimen belongs to a study of T-cell memory formation after mild COVID-19. Study-wide background: TCR clustering was largely donor specific.

One entry per CDR3 protein, called by TCRdb with MiXCR from the 5' RACE reads. Of 40,000 to 55,000 distinct CDR3 sequences in the sample, roughly an eighth were seen once. Study results and limitations: CM and EM subsets held most contracting CD4+ clones; EMRA held CD8+ ones. Second-wave clones with a day 37 peak had unconfirmed SARS-CoV-2 specificity.

Trimming left V 5 bases short and J 3 bases short, with 11 bases between. Germline V CDR1 and CDR2: SEHNR, FQNEAQ (reference sequence). The CDR3 loop spans 13 amino acids. This TCR derives from a man aged 18 to 30 who had mild COVID-19 (a few samples of this study predate the infection). Cell type and time point are not known. Sequencing was performed on PBMCs or a T cell subset sorted from them (not recorded which). This chain uses TRBV7-9 with TRBJ2-7; D may match TRBD1 or TRBD2 (5 bases each). This CDR3 reads CASSPGQVYEQYF. The CDR3 bases are TGTGCCAGCAGCCCGGGGCAGGTCTACGAGCAGTACTTC.